A selection of T cell receptor beta chains follows, all from one sample in a study of OX40 agonist ivuxolimab in advanced cancers. TCRdb's table, derived via immunoSEQ multiplex PCR, lists solely in-frame clones and lacks some. The data contain some 85,000 clones, roughly nine tenths of them singletons. Here the sequenced sample was CD4+ or CD8+ T cells sorted from blood, taken in a trial of the OX40 agonist ivuxolimab. The source is an adult with an advanced solid tumor such as melanoma, head and neck, liver or kidney cancer. Each CDR3 is given with its conserved first and last residue. A D gene is named only where the DNA matches it firmly. Size is omitted from some rows. Given values are once, few, many or a class for expanded clones.

TRBJ2-5 . TRBV5-4 TRBD1 TGTGCCAGCAGCTTGACCGGGACAGGGGGGGGACAAGAGACCCAGTACTTC CASSLTGTGGGQETQYF
TRBJ1-4 . TRBV15 . TGTGCCACCAGCATGATGGACGGGACCGAACTGTTTTTT CATSMMDGTELFF
TRBJ2-5 once TRBV7-2 . TGTGCCAGCAGCTTAGCGGGTATGGGGACCCAGTACTTC CASSLAGMGTQYF
TRBJ2-1 . TRBV19 TRBD1 TGTGCCAGTAGTATGGCCCAGGGGGCGGGTGGGGTCTTC CASSMAQGAGGVF
TRBJ2-1 . TRBV28 TRBD2 TGTGCCAGCAGTTCCGCCGGGACTAGCACACAAGAGCAGTTCTTC CASSSAGTSTQEQFF
TRBJ1-1 . TRBV5-1 TRBD1 TGCGCCAGCAGCTCGGGACAGAAGAACACTGAAGCTTTCTTT CASSSGQKNTEAFF
TRBJ2-7 once TRBV7-9 . TGTGCCAGCAGCTTAGGGCAGGCGTCCTACGAGCAGTACTTC CASSLGQASYEQYF
TRBJ2-3 . TRBV30 . TGTGCCTGGAAAGGGCTCGGTAATACGCAGTATTTT CAWKGLGNTQYF
TRBJ1-1 . TRBV7-2 . TGTGCCAGCAGCGCCAGGGTGAACACTGAAGCTTTCTTT CASSARVNTEAFF
TRBJ2-7 . TRBV7-9 . TGTGCCAGCCAGGGGCTAAACCCCTACGAGCAGTACTTC CASQGLNPYEQYF
TRBJ1-5 . TRBV28 . TGTGCCAGCAGTTTGATGGTTAGCAATCAGCCCCAGCATTTT CASSLMVSNQPQHF
TRBJ2-5 . TRBV7-2 TRBD1 TGTGCCAGCAGCTTCGGACAGGGCTCCTGGGAGACCCAGTACTTC CASSFGQGSWETQYF
TRBJ2-3 once TRBV27 . TGTGCCAGCAGCCCCTGGTGGCGGGCTATCACAGATACGCAGTATTTT CASSPWWRAITDTQYF
TRBJ1-2 . TRBV29-1 . TGCAGCGTCCGCATCGGCACCTATGGCTACACCTTC CSVRIGTYGYTF
TRBJ2-7 . TRBV12-5 . TGTGCTAGTGGTTTGGTACTTCTGAGCCCCAAGGGACAGTACTTC CASGLVLLSPKGQYF
TRBJ2-7 . TRBV11-2 TRBD2 TGTGCCAGCAGGCGGACTAGCGGGAGGGACTACGAGCAGTACTTC CASRRTSGRDYEQYF
TRBJ2-2 . TRBV7-9 . TGTGCCAGCAGCTCCACCGGGGTAGCGTCAGGAGGGTACACCGGGGAGCTGTTTTTT CASSSTGVASGGYTGELFF
TRBJ2-4 . TRBV7-9 . TGTGCCAGCAGCCCCCAGCGGACAAACATTCAGTACTTC CASSPQRTNIQYF
TRBJ2-7 . TRBV11-3 TRBD2 TGTGCCAGCAGCTTCGGCGGGGGTCCCTACGAGCAGTACTTC CASSFGGGPYEQYF
TRBJ1-4 . TRBV21-1 . TGTGCCAGCATCCTCCTGGATGAAAAACTGTTTTTT CASILLDEKLFF
TRBJ1-2 . TRBV28 . TGTGCCAGCAGGTTTTGGGGGGCTCGAGACTATGGCTACACCTTC CASRFWGARDYGYTF
TRBJ1-5 . TRBV18 . TGTGCCAGCTCACAGGGGTATAGCAATCAGCCCCAGCATTTT CASSQGYSNQPQHF
TRBJ1-2 few TRBV2 . TGTGCCAGCAGTGTCCCCCAGGGATACGGCTACACCTTC CASSVPQGYGYTF
TRBJ1-4 . TRBV19 TRBD1 TGTGCCAGTCGCATAGACGGGACAGGTTTTGAAAAACTGTTTTTT CASRIDGTGFEKLFF
TRBJ2-7 . TRBV18 . TGTGCCAGCTCACCACGACTATATAACGAGCAGTACTTC CASSPRLYNEQYF
TRBJ1-1 . TRBV11-1 . TGTGCCAGCAGCCCCTACACTGAAGCTTTCTTT CASSPYTEAFF
TRBJ1-3 . TRBV5-1 . TGCGCCAGCAGGAGGGCAGGTCCTGGAAACACCATATATTTT CASRRAGPGNTIYF
TRBJ1-1 . TRBV7-8 TRBD1 TGTGCCAGCAGCTTAGCGGGACAGGGTATCGACGGAGCTTTCTTT CASSLAGQGIDGAFF
TRBJ1-3 . TRBV21-1 . TGTGCCAGCAGCAAAGCGCTGGAGGGACAGGGGGCGGAGGGAAACACCATATATTTT CASSKALEGQGAEGNTIYF
TRBJ1-1 . TRBV14 . TGTGCCAGCAGCCAATTTTACACCGGGACTACTGAAGCTTTCTTT CASSQFYTGTTEAFF
TRBJ2-7 . TRBV4-1 TRBD2 TGCGCCAGCAGCCACCCCTCTGCCCCGACTAGCGGGAGGGCGCAATACTCCTACGAGCAGTACTTC CASSHPSAPTSGRAQYSYEQYF
TRBJ1-4 . TRBV19 . TGTGCCAGTAGTATAATGGTCGCTAATGAAAAACTGTTTTTT CASSIMVANEKLFF
TRBJ1-5 . TRBV6-4 TRBD1 TGTGCCAGAGGGGGCTTCGGCAATCAGCCCCAGCATTTT CARGGFGNQPQHF
TRBJ1-4 . TRBV19 . TGTGCCAGTATCATCCTCCGGAGTGAAAAACTGTTTTTT CASIILRSEKLFF
TRBJ1-2 . TRBV7-2 . TGTGCCAGCAGCTTAGGGATGGTGGGGGGCTACACCTTC CASSLGMVGGYTF
TRBJ2-7 . TRBV9 TRBD2 TGTGCCAGCAGCGTAGGTCCGGGGTCAGCGGGAATGGGGTACGAGCAGTACTTC CASSVGPGSAGMGYEQYF
TRBJ2-1 . TRBV28 . TGTGCCAGCAGTTCCAATAGGGCAGGTCAGTACAATGAGCAGTTCTTC CASSSNRAGQYNEQFF
TRBJ2-3 . TRBV7-9 . TGTGCCAGCAGCCCGGACATTTTGGGGGATACGCAGTATTTT CASSPDILGDTQYF
TRBJ1-2 . TRBV6-5 . TGTGCCAGCAGGTCCGGGACTCAAGCCGCAGGTGGCTACACCTTC CASRSGTQAAGGYTF
TRBJ2-7 . TRBV4-3 . TGCGCCAGCAGCCCAACGACCAGCGGGCTAGCCTACGAGCAGTACTTC CASSPTTSGLAYEQYF
TRBJ2-2 . TRBV7-9 TRBD2 TGTGCCAGCGAGAAGCGGGAGCCCGGGGAGCTGTTTTTT CASEKREPGELFF
TRBJ2-5 . TRBV4-2 . TGTGCCAGCAGCCAAGATCGTAGGGAGACCCAGTACTTC CASSQDRRETQYF
TRBJ2-2 . TRBV19 . TGTGCCAGTAGAATTTTCGGGAACACCGGGGAGCTGTTTTTT CASRIFGNTGELFF
TRBJ2-7 . TRBV7-6 . TGTGCCAGCAGCTTAGGAGGGTACTACGAGCAGTACTTC CASSLGGYYEQYF
TRBJ1-2 . TRBV27 . TGTGCCAGCAGTCCGCAGGACAGCTCATCCGGCTACACCTTC CASSPQDSSSGYTF
TRBJ2-5 . TRBV9 TRBD2 TGTGCCAGCAGCGTATTGGCGGGAGGTCAAGAGACCCAGTACTTC CASSVLAGGQETQYF
TRBJ2-7 . TRBV6-5 . TGTGCCAGCAGGGACACCTCCTACGAGCAGTACTTC CASRDTSYEQYF